These T cell receptor beta chains were read from a single sample in a study of T cell responses to AZD1222 COVID-19 vaccine. Clones were sequenced by immunoSEQ multiplex PCR, and TCRdb holds only the in-frame ones, with some missing. The data hold 250,000 to 300,000 clones, with about 94% observed a single time. Sequencing was performed on peripheral blood, taken 28 days after the second AZD1222 dose. Every receptor here comes from an adult who received the AZD1222 COVID-19 vaccine. CDR3s include the opening cysteine and the closing phenylalanine or tryptophan. Each record gives: V gene, D gene, clone size, J gene, CDR3 protein, CDR3 DNA. D genes are given only for firm matches. Part of the rows lack a size; the others show once, few, many or a class for expanded clones.

>TRBV12-5|TRBD1|.|TRBJ1-6
CASGLGQGNSPLHF
TGTGCTAGTGGCCTAGGACAGGGGAATTCACCCCTCCACTTT
>TRBV29-1|.|.|TRBJ2-1
CSRKEGDEQFF
TGCAGCAGAAAGGAGGGCGATGAGCAGTTCTTC
>TRBV4-2|.|.|TRBJ1-4
CASSQERGSNEKLFF
TGTGCCAGCAGCCAAGAGCGGGGGAGTAATGAAAAACTGTTTTTT
>TRBV3-1/TRBV3-2|.|.|TRBJ1-3
CASSSDSLNTIYF
TGTGCCAGCTCTTCAGACTCTTTAAACACCATATATTTT
>TRBV12-3/TRBV12-4|.|.|TRBJ1-1
CASIIRGGTEAFF
TGTGCCAGCATTATAAGGGGGGGCACTGAAGCTTTCTTT
>TRBV18|.|.|TRBJ2-3
CASSPPSIYTQYF
TGTGCCAGCTCACCACCGAGTATATATACGCAGTATTTT
>TRBV25-1|TRBD1|.|TRBJ1-2
CASTPGTGGSLGYTF
TGTGCCAGCACCCCAGGGACAGGGGGAAGTCTTGGCTACACCTTC
>TRBV5-6|TRBD2|.|TRBJ2-7
CASSLAGGSLYEQYF
TGTGCCAGCAGCTTGGCAGGCGGGAGCCTCTACGAGCAGTACTTC
>TRBV18|TRBD1|.|TRBJ2-7
CASSPPGQGYTYEQYF
TGTGCCAGCTCACCACCGGGACAGGGGTACACCTACGAGCAGTACTTC
>TRBV6-2/TRBV6-3|TRBD2|.|TRBJ2-1
CASSRRTSGSWYEQFF
TGTGCCAGCAGCCGACGGACTAGCGGGAGTTGGTATGAGCAGTTCTTC
>TRBV28|TRBD1|.|TRBJ1-5
CASTTRWTGSSSNQPQHF
TGTGCCAGCACCACACGGTGGACAGGGTCAAGTAGCAATCAGCCCCAGCATTTT
>TRBV13|.|.|TRBJ1-5
CASSRKGGSQHF
TGTGCCAGCAGCAGGAAGGGCGGGTCCCAGCATTTT
>TRBV4-2|.|few|TRBJ2-2
CASSPSGTARTGELFF
TGTGCCAGCAGCCCCTCCGGGACTGCTCGCACCGGGGAGCTGTTTTTT
>TRBV28|TRBD2|.|TRBJ2-1
CASRGLGGTRGEQFF
TGTGCCAGCAGGGGACTAGGGGGGACCCGGGGTGAGCAGTTCTTC
>TRBV6-2/TRBV6-3|.|.|TRBJ2-7
CASSPVEGDYEQYF
TGTGCCAGCAGCCCCGTGGAGGGCGACTACGAGCAGTACTTC